This T cell receptor (beta chain) emerged from a study of blood T cell repertoires in COVID-19. Turning to the study itself: Sites across the United States, Italy and Spain contributed samples from acute and convalescent COVID-19. From T cells, B-cell-depleted T cells, or PBMCs came the material, which was cDNA or gDNA.

Living in 24 US areas, the participants were between roughly 18 and 90 years of age. Per the original methods: Researchers report that nucleated cell counts were estimated from reference gene primer amplification. The protocol was immunoSEQ multiplex PCR, while the TCRdb copy is restricted to in-frame clones and leaves out a portion. Clone size and the V and J calls come from that table; the DNA yielded D and trimming. The table shows 350,000 to 400,000 clones, with approximately 90% occurring only once. The CDR3 has 15 residues. V shed 5 bases and J 3 bases; nucleotides not matched to a gene: 6. Per germline, CDR1 KGHSH and CDR2 LQKENI.

The TCR comes from a woman in her late teens or twenties who had recovered from COVID-19. Source material: PBMCs or T cells enriched from blood (not recorded which). V is TRBV18 and J is TRBJ2-7, with 11 bases matching TRBD2. The CDR3 here is CASSTLAGGIYEQYF. The CDR3 DNA follows: TGTGCCAGCTCAACATTAGCGGGGGGGATCTACGAGCAGTACTTC.